These T cell receptor beta chains were read from a single sample in a study of early T cells in non-severe SARS-CoV-2 infection. TCRdb called the 5' RACE reads again in MiXCR, with one record for every CDR3 protein. This table holds some 22,000 distinct CDR3 sequences, under 4.5% found once. The material sequenced was whole blood. These receptors all come from an adult who was a healthcare worker with PCR-confirmed SARS-CoV-2 infection or an uninfected control (not recorded which). Both conserved end residues are part of each CDR3. The order of the fields is D gene, J gene, V gene, clone size, CDR3 DNA, CDR3 protein. A D gene is named only where the DNA matches it firmly. The size of a clone is reported for some rows only, either as once, few or many, or as a class for expanded clones.

D: .; J: TRBJ2-1; V: TRBV5-6; size: many; DNA: TGTGCCAGCAGCTTGGGAAGCTCCTACAATGAGCAGTTCTTC; CDR3: CASSLGSSYNEQFF
D: TRBD2; J: TRBJ2-7; V: TRBV20-1; size: medium-sized; DNA: TGCAGTGCTAGGGAACTAGCGGGCGTCTACGAGCAGTACTTC; CDR3: CSARELAGVYEQYF
D: .; J: TRBJ2-3; V: TRBV30; size: few; DNA: TGTGCCTGGAGGTCACGCCGGACAGATACGCAGTATTTT; CDR3: CAWRSRRTDTQYF
D: .; J: TRBJ2-4; V: TRBV4-2; size: few; DNA: TGTGCCAGCAGCCAGGAGACCAAGGGGGGGCCCAAAAACATTCAGTACTTC; CDR3: CASSQETKGGPKNIQYF
D: .; J: TRBJ2-1; V: TRBV3-1; size: many; DNA: TGTGCCAGCAGTCCAACAGGACTATCCTCCTACAATGAGCAGTTCTTC; CDR3: CASSPTGLSSYNEQFF
D: .; J: TRBJ1-5; V: TRBV7-8; size: many; DNA: TGTGCCAGCAGCTTAAGCCCGGGATGGGGGCGCGGCAATCAGCCCCAGCATTTT; CDR3: CASSLSPGWGRGNQPQHF
D: TRBD1; J: TRBJ2-3; V: TRBV6-5; size: few; DNA: TGTGCCAGCAGTGATACAGGGGGCGCAGATACGCAGTATTTT; CDR3: CASSDTGGADTQYF
D: TRBD1; J: TRBJ2-7; V: TRBV2; size: many; DNA: TGTGCCGTCCAGGGGGCCTTCTACGAGCAGTACTTC; CDR3: CAVQGAFYEQYF
D: TRBD2; J: TRBJ2-1; V: TRBV11-2; size: many; DNA: TGTGCCAGCAGCGTTCGGGGGGGCCCCTACAATGAGCAGTTCTTC; CDR3: CASSVRGGPYNEQFF
D: .; J: TRBJ2-7; V: TRBV3-1; size: .; DNA: TGTGCCAGCAGCCAATGGGGGGCGGGCTACGAGCAGTACTTC; CDR3: CASSQWGAGYEQYF
D: .; J: TRBJ2-6; V: TRBV6-1; size: medium-sized; DNA: TGTGCCAGCAGTGAAAGGCCGTCCGGGGCCAACGTCCTGACTTTC; CDR3: CASSERPSGANVLTF
D: TRBD2; J: TRBJ2-7; V: TRBV20-1; size: many; DNA: TGCAGTGCTCCAACCCCGGGACTAGCTCTCTCCTACGAGCAGTACTTC; CDR3: CSAPTPGLALSYEQYF
D: TRBD1; J: TRBJ1-1; V: TRBV7-2; size: few; DNA: TGTGCCAGCAGCGTGGACGGGACAGAGAACACTGAAGCTTTCTTT; CDR3: CASSVDGTENTEAFF
D: .; J: TRBJ2-3; V: TRBV10-3; size: few; DNA: TGTGCCATCAGTGACAGCGCGCCCACAGATACGCAGTATTTT; CDR3: CAISDSAPTDTQYF
D: TRBD1; J: TRBJ2-1; V: TRBV7-8; size: few; DNA: TGTGCCAGCAGTTTTGGGGGACAGGGTAAAACTGAGCAGTTCTTC; CDR3: CASSFGGQGKTEQFF
D: .; J: TRBJ1-1; V: TRBV10-1; size: many; DNA: TGCGCCAGCAGTGATGGAGGGGGAGGGACTGAAGCTTTCTTT; CDR3: CASSDGGGGTEAFF
D: .; J: TRBJ2-7; V: TRBV11-3; size: few; DNA: TGTGCCAGCATCAAACGGGGAGTAGGAGGGCGGGAGTACTTC; CDR3: CASIKRGVGGREYF
D: .; J: TRBJ2-4; V: TRBV6-1; size: many; DNA: TGTGCCAGCAGTGGGGCCGGGGGGCCCCCCGGGAACATTCAGTACTTC; CDR3: CASSGAGGPPGNIQYF
D: TRBD2; J: TRBJ2-1; V: TRBV5-1; size: .; DNA: TGCGCCAGCAGCTGGCCCCCGGGACTAGCGGGGGTAAACAATGAGCAGTTCTTC; CDR3: CASSWPPGLAGVNNEQFF
D: TRBD1; J: TRBJ1-1; V: TRBV6-1; size: medium-sized; DNA: TGTGCCAGCCCCCCAGGACAGGGGCCGTGGACTGAAGCTTTCTTT; CDR3: CASPPGQGPWTEAFF
D: .; J: TRBJ2-2; V: TRBV12-3/TRBV12-4; size: .; DNA: TGTGCCAGCAGGGCCCTAGGTCACACCGGGGAGCTGTTTTTT; CDR3: CASRALGHTGELFF
D: .; J: TRBJ2-2; V: TRBV25-1; size: many; DNA: TGTGCCAGCAGCCCGGACAGCACGAACACCGGGGAGCTGTTTTTT; CDR3: CASSPDSTNTGELFF
D: TRBD1; J: TRBJ2-1; V: TRBV7-6; size: many; DNA: TGTGCCAGCGGGTTATTGCCGGGACAGGGACACAATGAGCAGTTCTTC; CDR3: CASGLLPGQGHNEQFF
D: TRBD1; J: TRBJ1-6; V: TRBV3-1; size: many; DNA: TGTGCCAGCAGCCAAGGGGGACAGGGAGTATCACCCCTCCACTTT; CDR3: CASSQGGQGVSPLHF
D: TRBD2; J: TRBJ2-3; V: TRBV7-6; size: many; DNA: TGTGCCAGCAGCTCGCTGACTAGCGACTCAGATACGCAGTATTTT; CDR3: CASSSLTSDSDTQYF
D: .; J: TRBJ1-1; V: TRBV7-9; size: many; DNA: TGTGCCAGCAGCTTAGCCGCAGGGGAAGCTTTCTTT; CDR3: CASSLAAGEAFF
D: .; J: TRBJ2-5; V: TRBV7-2; size: many; DNA: TGTGCCAGCAGCCCAACACGTGGCGCTGTTGAGACCCAGTACTTC; CDR3: CASSPTRGAVETQYF
D: .; J: TRBJ2-1; V: TRBV7-9; size: many; DNA: TGTGCCAGCAGCTTAGCCGGTATACGGACCCAGGCTCGCAATGAGCAGTTCTTC; CDR3: CASSLAGIRTQARNEQFF
D: TRBD1; J: TRBJ2-1; V: TRBV19; size: many; DNA: TGTGCCAGTAGGAACCCGGGACAGGGGGTCAATGAGCAGTTCTTC; CDR3: CASRNPGQGVNEQFF
D: .; J: TRBJ1-5; V: TRBV27; size: many; DNA: TGTGCCAGCAGTCCGCTGGCCACGGCTGAGAGCAATCAGCCCCAGCATTTT; CDR3: CASSPLATAESNQPQHF
D: .; J: TRBJ2-1; V: TRBV5-1; size: .; DNA: TGCGCCAGCACCTTGGGAACGGGGAGAAACAATGAGCAGTTCTTC; CDR3: CASTLGTGRNNEQFF
D: .; J: TRBJ2-7; V: TRBV5-4; size: .; DNA: TGTGCCAGCAGCTTTGACGGGAGCTCCTACGAGCAGTACTTC; CDR3: CASSFDGSSYEQYF
D: .; J: TRBJ1-2; V: TRBV10-1; size: many; DNA: TGCGCCAGCAGTGACTCGACAGACTATGGCTACACCTTC; CDR3: CASSDSTDYGYTF
D: TRBD2; J: TRBJ2-2; V: TRBV4-1; size: many; DNA: TGCGCCAGCAGCCCTCTGGGCGGACTAGCGGGGACCGGGGAGCTGTTTTTT; CDR3: CASSPLGGLAGTGELFF
D: .; J: TRBJ2-7; V: TRBV5-8; size: many; DNA: TGTGCCAGCAGCTTGGAGGGTATTGGCAGCGCCTACGAGCAGTACTTC; CDR3: CASSLEGIGSAYEQYF
D: .; J: TRBJ2-1; V: TRBV2; size: many; DNA: TGTGCCAGCAGTGGACGCAGCTCCTACAATGAGCAGTTCTTC; CDR3: CASSGRSSYNEQFF
D: .; J: TRBJ1-3; V: TRBV7-2; size: medium-sized; DNA: TGTGCCAGCAGCTTAGAAGGTGGGCTTAGCACCATATATTTT; CDR3: CASSLEGGLSTIYF
D: .; J: TRBJ2-2; V: TRBV29-1; size: once; DNA: TGCAGCGCCACGGCGGCAGGGAACACCGGGGAGCTGTTTTTT; CDR3: CSATAAGNTGELFF
D: .; J: TRBJ2-5; V: TRBV6-2/TRBV6-3; size: many; DNA: TGTGCCAGCAGTTACTTGCGGACCCAAGAGACCCAGTACTTC; CDR3: CASSYLRTQETQYF
D: .; J: TRBJ1-2; V: TRBV7-9; size: many; DNA: TGTGCCAGCAGCTTATTTTCCGGACGCTACACCTTC; CDR3: CASSLFSGRYTF
D: TRBD2; J: TRBJ2-3; V: TRBV6-1; size: many; DNA: TGTGCCAGCGCAGGCGGGGGGGCCGGCACAGATACGCAGTATTTT; CDR3: CASAGGGAGTDTQYF
D: .; J: TRBJ2-2; V: TRBV20-1; size: many; DNA: TGCAGTGCTTCTAGGAACACCGGGGAGCTGTTTTTT; CDR3: CSASRNTGELFF
D: TRBD1; J: TRBJ1-2; V: TRBV29-1; size: .; DNA: TGCAGCGTCCCCCGACAGGGCTCCCCCATTAACTATGGCTACACCTTC; CDR3: CSVPRQGSPINYGYTF
D: .; J: TRBJ1-4; V: TRBV4-3; size: many; DNA: TGCGCCAGCAGCCAAGATCTGGGTTCCCTGGGGACCTTCAATGAAAAACTGTTTTTT; CDR3: CASSQDLGSLGTFNEKLFF
D: TRBD1; J: TRBJ1-5; V: TRBV20-1; size: many; DNA: TGCAGTGCTCGCTTCTCGGGGGGGGACAGGGACAATCAGCCCCAGCATTTT; CDR3: CSARFSGGDRDNQPQHF
D: .; J: TRBJ1-6; V: TRBV6-6; size: many; DNA: TGTGCCAGCAGGAACCTGGGTCGTGATAATTCACCCCTCCACTTT; CDR3: CASRNLGRDNSPLHF
D: TRBD2; J: TRBJ2-5; V: TRBV2; size: .; DNA: TGTGCCAGCGGAGCCCAACTAGCGGGGGGTGCTGCCCAGTACTTC; CDR3: CASGAQLAGGAAQYF
D: TRBD2; J: TRBJ2-3; V: TRBV2; size: many; DNA: TGTGCCAGCAGTCAACAGCGGGGACTAGCGGGGGGAAGCACAGATACGCAGTATTTT; CDR3: CASSQQRGLAGGSTDTQYF
D: TRBD1; J: TRBJ1-4; V: TRBV6-5; size: many; DNA: TGTGCCAGCAGTTACTCAGGACAGGGGAAAAAACTGTTTTTT; CDR3: CASSYSGQGKKLFF
D: TRBD2; J: TRBJ2-1; V: TRBV20-1; size: many; DNA: TGCAGTGCTAGAGATATGGGACTAGCGAATGAGCAGTTCTTC; CDR3: CSARDMGLANEQFF
D: TRBD2; J: TRBJ2-1; V: TRBV3-1; size: few; DNA: TGTGCCAGCAGCCAAGCTAGCGGGGTCCCCAATGAGCAGTTCTTC; CDR3: CASSQASGVPNEQFF
D: .; J: TRBJ1-1; V: TRBV6-2/TRBV6-3; size: few; DNA: TGTGCCAGCAGTAATACTCCCCCGAACACTGAAGCTTTCTTT; CDR3: CASSNTPPNTEAFF
D: TRBD2; J: TRBJ2-2; V: TRBV12-3/TRBV12-4; size: many; DNA: TGTGCCAGCACCTCACTAGCGGGGGGGCGAGGCACCGGGGAGCTGTTTTTT; CDR3: CASTSLAGGRGTGELFF
D: .; J: TRBJ1-1; V: TRBV15; size: many; DNA: TGTGCCACCAGCAGAGATTATGGCAGCACTGAAGCTTTCTTT; CDR3: CATSRDYGSTEAFF
D: .; J: TRBJ1-3; V: TRBV3-1; size: many; DNA: TGTGCCAGCAGCTATACGTCAGGGCAGGGAGGAAACACCATATATTTT; CDR3: CASSYTSGQGGNTIYF
D: .; J: TRBJ1-2; V: TRBV20-1; size: few; DNA: TGCAGTGCTAGAGTCCTGACCGAAGCTATCGGCTACACCTTC; CDR3: CSARVLTEAIGYTF
D: .; J: TRBJ2-1; V: TRBV20-1; size: many; DNA: TGCAGTGCTTATACAGCGGTTGAGCAGTTCTTC; CDR3: CSAYTAVEQFF
D: TRBD1; J: TRBJ2-7; V: TRBV20-1; size: many; DNA: TGCAGTGCAATCCCGGGACAGGGGGACTACGAGCAGTACTTC; CDR3: CSAIPGQGDYEQYF
D: .; J: TRBJ2-1; V: TRBV7-8; size: few; DNA: TGTGCCAGCAGCTTAGAGTTAGGGCCCATTGAGCAGTTCTTC; CDR3: CASSLELGPIEQFF